The 5 T cell receptor beta chains listed next were all sequenced from one sample in a study of blood T cell repertoires in COVID-19. Repertoires were generated with immunoSEQ multiplex PCR, while TCRdb's copy carries only in-frame clones and drops some. In the table there are a few hundred thousand clones, roughly 89% of which are singletons. The sample comprised PBMCs or T cells enriched from blood (not recorded which). The receptors shown here come from a woman in her thirties or forties who had recovered from COVID-19.

This clone has just a few counts. The chain carries TRBV29-1 and TRBJ1-1; weak D call: TRBD1 (5 bases). The CDR3 is 13 amino acids. The germline V and J ends were trimmed by 7 bases and 1 base, with 13 bases remaining between them. Germline CDR1 is SQVTM and CDR2 is ANQGSEA. The CDR3 nucleotides are TGCAGCGCCACCCGGAGGGGGAACACTGAAGCTTTCTTT. This sequence encodes CSATRRGNTEAFF.

V usage is TRBV6-2 or TRBV6-3 and J usage is TRBJ1-1; no clear D gene. The CDR3 length is 15 residues. Trimming left V 5 bases short and J 0 bases short, with 13 bases between. CDR1 and CDR2 from the germline V gene are MNHEY and SVGEGT. The CDR3 spells CASSAFVLMNTEAFF. CDR3 DNA: TGTGCCAGCAGTGCGTTTGTGCTCATGAACACTGAAGCTTTCTTT.

This clone occurred a few times. The rearrangement links TRBV19 to TRBJ1-1; D is possibly TRBD1 (5 bases). The CDR3 length is 14 residues. Trimming removed 2 bases at V and 5 bases at J, with 12 bases between. Germline V CDR1 and CDR2: LNHDA, SQIVND (reference sequence). The CDR3 is CASSISPGFTEAFF. In DNA, the CDR3 is TGTGCCAGTAGTATAAGTCCAGGGTTTACTGAAGCTTTCTTT.

The V call is TRBV18, the J call TRBJ2-7; D perhaps matches TRBD2 (6 bases). Trimming removed 4 bases from V and 5 bases from J, with 18 bases in between. CDR3 length: 15 residues. Per the germline V gene, CDR1 is KGHSH and CDR2 is LQKENI. The CDR3 region is CASSLSPGLRDEQYF. The CDR3 bases are TGTGCCAGCTCACTGTCCCCGGGACTTCGGGACGAGCAGTACTTC. The full variable domain, with the rest looked up from reference TRBV18 and TRBJ2-7, is NAGVMQNPRHLVRRRGQEARLRCSPMKGHSHVYWYRQLPEEGLKFMVYLQKENIIDESGMPKERFSAEFPKEGPSILRIQQVVRGDSAAYFCASSLSPGLRDEQYFGPGTRLTVT.

This chain joins TRBV7-2 and TRBJ2-7, with D possibly TRBD1 on 7 matching bases. The CDR3 is 17 amino acids. Looked up from germline, CDR1 is SGHTA and CDR2 is FQGNSA. With 5 bases removed from V and 2 bases from J, the gap between germline ends came to 22 bases. The CDR3 coding sequence is TGTGCCAGCAGCCCTCAGGGGGTCCCGGGAGACCCCTACGAGCAGTACTTC. Amino acid sequence: CASSPQGVPGDPYEQYF.